This is a list of T cell receptor beta chains from one sample in a study of cytomegalovirus exposure and HLA in healthy donors. The protocol was immunoSEQ multiplex PCR, while the TCRdb copy is restricted to in-frame clones and leaves out a portion. The sample records about 120,000 clones, roughly 80% being singletons. Input material: PBMCs. These receptors all come from a female donor in good health and CMV-seropositive. Each CDR3 is given with its conserved first and last residue. The order of the fields is V gene, CDR3 protein.

V gene: TRBV30
CDR3 protein: CAWNRGGSNQPQHF

V gene: TRBV6-1
CDR3 protein: CASSWGEKYEQYF

V gene: TRBV5-1
CDR3 protein: CASKVAGGPGTGELFF

V gene: TRBV7-3
CDR3 protein: CASSLGTGAPNTEAFF

V gene: TRBV19
CDR3 protein: CASSARDIYTF

V gene: TRBV5-1
CDR3 protein: CASSSGVQETQYF

V gene: TRBV7-3
CDR3 protein: CASSLSGQAGNEQFF

V gene: TRBV7-6
CDR3 protein: CASSALASSGHYTGELFF

V gene: TRBV2
CDR3 protein: CASSPGGANYGYTF

V gene: TRBV5-6
CDR3 protein: CASSLGGLSYEQYF

V gene: TRBV6-1
CDR3 protein: CASNEGSAEAFF

V gene: TRBV5-1
CDR3 protein: CASSFTRGNTGELFF

V gene: TRBV11-1
CDR3 protein: CASSFFWGGSNEQFF

V gene: TRBV7-9
CDR3 protein: CASSPTGSHETQYF

V gene: TRBV18
CDR3 protein: CASSTSGQETQYF

V gene: TRBV7-8
CDR3 protein: CASRAGTGVTEAFF

V gene: TRBV10-3
CDR3 protein: CAISESTGEQFF

V gene: TRBV5-1
CDR3 protein: CASSHIQGAGNYGYTF

V gene: TRBV30
CDR3 protein: CAWSVITGEHGYTF

V gene: TRBV7-6
CDR3 protein: CASSSTLGTGETQYF

V gene: TRBV6-5
CDR3 protein: CASSYEGAFNSPLHF

V gene: TRBV27
CDR3 protein: CASSPPRVWGQRRETQYF

V gene: TRBV7-3
CDR3 protein: CASSSSGTGGFSGANVLTF

V gene: TRBV28
CDR3 protein: CASSFGSSYEQYF

V gene: TRBV2
CDR3 protein: CASSSTGQGRQYF

V gene: TRBV7-9
CDR3 protein: CASSVAQGLYRYEQYF